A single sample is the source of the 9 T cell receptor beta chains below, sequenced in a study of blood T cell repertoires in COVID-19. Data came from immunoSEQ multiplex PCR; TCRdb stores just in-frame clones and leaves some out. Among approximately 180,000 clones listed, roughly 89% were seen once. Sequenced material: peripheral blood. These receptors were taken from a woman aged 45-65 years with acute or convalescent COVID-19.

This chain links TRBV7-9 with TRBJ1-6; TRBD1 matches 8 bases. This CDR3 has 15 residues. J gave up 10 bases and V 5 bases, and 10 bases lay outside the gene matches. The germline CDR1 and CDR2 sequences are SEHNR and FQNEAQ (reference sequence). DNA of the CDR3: TGTGCCAGCAGCGAACAGGGGGAGTTTTGGTCACCCCTCCACTTT. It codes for CASSEQGEFWSPLHF.

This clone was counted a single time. The CDR3 reads CASSLGLAGHTGELFF. CDR3 DNA: TGCGCCAGCAGCTTAGGACTAGCGGGACACACCGGGGAGCTGTTTTTT. The chain combines TRBV5-1 with TRBJ2-2; 12 positions agree with TRBD2. CDR3 length equals 16 residues. The germline V gene has CDR1 SGHRS and CDR2 YFSETQ. V lost 2 bases to trimming and J lost 3 bases; unmatched junction nucleotides: 2.

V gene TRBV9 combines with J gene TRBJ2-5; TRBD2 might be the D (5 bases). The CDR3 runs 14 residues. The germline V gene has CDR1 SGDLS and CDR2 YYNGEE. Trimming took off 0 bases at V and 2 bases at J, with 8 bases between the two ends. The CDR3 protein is CASSVEGGQETQYF. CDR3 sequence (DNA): TGTGCCAGCAGCGTAGAGGGCGGGCAAGAGACCCAGTACTTC.

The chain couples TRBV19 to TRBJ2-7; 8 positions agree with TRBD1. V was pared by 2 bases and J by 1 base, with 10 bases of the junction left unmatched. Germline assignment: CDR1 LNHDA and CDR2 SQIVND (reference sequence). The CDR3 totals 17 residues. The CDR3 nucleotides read TGTGCCAGTAGTATACCCCCAAGGCAGGGGGCATCCTACGAGCAGTACTTC. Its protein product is CASSIPPRQGASYEQYF.

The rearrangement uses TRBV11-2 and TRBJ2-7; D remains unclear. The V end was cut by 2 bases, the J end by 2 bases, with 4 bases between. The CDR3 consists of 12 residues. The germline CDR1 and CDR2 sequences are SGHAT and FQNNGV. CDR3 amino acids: CASSLLAYEQYF. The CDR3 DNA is TGTGCCAGCAGCTTATTAGCCTACGAGCAGTACTTC. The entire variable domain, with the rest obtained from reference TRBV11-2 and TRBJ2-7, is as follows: EAGVAQSPRYKIIEKRQSVAFWCNPISGHATLYWYQQILGQGPKLLIQFQNNGVVDDSQLPKDRFSAERLKGVDSTLKIQPAKLEDSAVYLCASSLLAYEQYFGPGTRLTVT.

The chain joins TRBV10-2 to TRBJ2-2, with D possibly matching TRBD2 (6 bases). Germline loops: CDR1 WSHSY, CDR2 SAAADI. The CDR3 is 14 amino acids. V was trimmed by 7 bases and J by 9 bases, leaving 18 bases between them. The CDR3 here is CASTERLVSRELFF. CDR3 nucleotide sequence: TGCGCCAGCACCGAACGACTAGTCAGTAGGGAGCTGTTTTTT.

The DNA of the CDR3 is TGTGCCAGCGGCAGGACAGGGGAGGGGGATACGCAGTATTTT. Translated, it gives CASGRTGEGDTQYF. The chain recombines TRBV25-1 with TRBJ2-3; 9 bases map to TRBD1. The trim removed 8 bases at V and 6 bases at J, leaving 9 bases unmatched. This CDR3 comprises 14 residues. Germline V gene lookup returns CDR1 MGHDK and CDR2 SYGVNS. Drawing the rest from reference TRBV25-1 and TRBJ2-3, the complete variable domain is EADIYQTPRYLVIGTGKKITLECSQTMGHDKMYWYQQDPGMELHLIHYSYGVNSTEKGDLSSESTVSRIRTEHFPLTLESARPSHTSQYLCASGRTGEGDTQYFGPGTRLTVL.

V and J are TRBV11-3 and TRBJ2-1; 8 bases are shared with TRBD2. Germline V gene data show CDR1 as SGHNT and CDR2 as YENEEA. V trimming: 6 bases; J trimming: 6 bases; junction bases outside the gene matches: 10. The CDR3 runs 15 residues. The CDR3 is CASSSGLGAANEQFF. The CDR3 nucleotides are TGTGCCAGCAGTTCGGGACTAGGGGCTGCCAATGAGCAGTTCTTC.

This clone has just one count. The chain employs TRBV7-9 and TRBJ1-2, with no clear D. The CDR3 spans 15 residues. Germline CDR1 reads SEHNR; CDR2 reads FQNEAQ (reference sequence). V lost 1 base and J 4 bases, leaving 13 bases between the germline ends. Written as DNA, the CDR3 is TGTGCCAGCAGCTTAGACGCCGCGTCGATCTATGGCTACACCTTC. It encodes CASSLDAASIYGYTF. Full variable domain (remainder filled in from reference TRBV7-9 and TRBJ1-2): DTGVSQNPRHKITKRGQNVTFRCDPISEHNRLYWYRQTLGQGPEFLTYFQNEAQLEKSRLLSDRFSAERPKGSFSTLEIQRTEQGDSAMYLCASSLDAASIYGYTFGSGTRLTVV.